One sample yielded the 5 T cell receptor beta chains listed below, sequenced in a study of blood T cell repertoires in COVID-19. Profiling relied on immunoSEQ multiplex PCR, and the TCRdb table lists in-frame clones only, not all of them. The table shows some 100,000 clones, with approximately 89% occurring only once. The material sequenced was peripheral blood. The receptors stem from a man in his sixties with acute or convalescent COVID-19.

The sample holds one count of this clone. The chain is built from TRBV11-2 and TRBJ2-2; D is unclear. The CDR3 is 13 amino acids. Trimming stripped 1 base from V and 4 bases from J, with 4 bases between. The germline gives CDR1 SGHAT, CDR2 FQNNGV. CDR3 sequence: CASSLGITGELFF. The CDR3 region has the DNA TGTGCCAGCAGCTTAGGTATCACCGGGGAGCTGTTTTTT.

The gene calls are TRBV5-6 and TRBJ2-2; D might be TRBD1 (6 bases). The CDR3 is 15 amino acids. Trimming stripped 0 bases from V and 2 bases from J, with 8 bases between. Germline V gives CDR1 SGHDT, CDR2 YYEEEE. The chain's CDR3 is CASSLGGHNTGELFF. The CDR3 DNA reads TGTGCCAGCAGCTTGGGGGGACATAACACCGGGGAGCTGTTTTTT.

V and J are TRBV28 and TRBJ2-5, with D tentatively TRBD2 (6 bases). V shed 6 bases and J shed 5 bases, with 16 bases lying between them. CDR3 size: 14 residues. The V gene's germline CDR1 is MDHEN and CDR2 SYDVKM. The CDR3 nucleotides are TGTGCCAGCAGAGGGCAGGGTGCGGGGGAGACCCAGTACTTC. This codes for CASRGQGAGETQYF.

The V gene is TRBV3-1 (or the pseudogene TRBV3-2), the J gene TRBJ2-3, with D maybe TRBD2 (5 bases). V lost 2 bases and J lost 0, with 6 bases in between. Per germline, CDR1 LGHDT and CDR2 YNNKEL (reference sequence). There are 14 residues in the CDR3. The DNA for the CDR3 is TGTGCCAGCAGCCAATGGACTAGCACAGATACGCAGTATTTT. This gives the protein CASSQWTSTDTQYF.

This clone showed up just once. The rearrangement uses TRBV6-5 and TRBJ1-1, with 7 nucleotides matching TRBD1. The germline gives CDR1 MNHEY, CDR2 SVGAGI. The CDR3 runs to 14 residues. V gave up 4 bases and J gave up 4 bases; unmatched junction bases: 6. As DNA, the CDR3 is TGTGCCAGCAGTTCGACAGGGAAAAGCACTGAAGCTTTCTTT. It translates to CASSSTGKSTEAFF.